This entry lists 3 T cell receptor beta chains sequenced from one sample in a study of blood T cell repertoires in COVID-19. Method: immunoSEQ multiplex PCR; TCRdb's copy keeps in-frame clones and lacks some. The data contain about 140,000 clones, roughly 84% of them seen just once; the ten biggest clones take up 3% to 4.5%. The sample comprised peripheral blood. Every receptor here comes from a woman in her sixties with acute or convalescent COVID-19.

The rearrangement links TRBV6-5 to TRBJ2-1; perhaps TRBD2 as D (5 bases). This CDR3 has 15 amino acids. In germline, CDR1 is MNHEY, CDR2 SVGAGI. V was cut by 3 bases and J by 2 bases, with 11 bases left in between. The CDR3 DNA reads as TGTGCCAGCAGTTATTCCGCGACTACCTACAATGAGCAGTTCTTC. Residues: CASSYSATTYNEQFF.

V is TRBV5-4 and J is TRBJ2-2; D may be TRBD2 (5 bases). V was pared by 7 bases and J by 5 bases, with 15 bases between. Germline V CDR1 and CDR2: SGHNT, YYREEE (reference sequence). This CDR3 region has 14 residues. CDR3 protein: CASSAWTGTGELFF. DNA for the CDR3: TGTGCCAGCTCTGCTTGGACTGGGACCGGGGAGCTGTTTTTT.

V usage is TRBV3-1 (or the pseudogene TRBV3-2) and J usage is TRBJ1-4, with TRBD1 matching over 9 bases. The V gene end was trimmed by 4 bases and the J gene end by 6 bases; junction bases not matched to a gene: 12. Per the germline V gene, CDR1 is LGHDT and CDR2 is YNNKEL (reference sequence). The CDR3 has 17 residues. The CDR3 DNA follows: TGTGCCAGCAGCCCCGCCCCGGGACAGGGACAACATGAAAAACTGTTTTTT. Protein: CASSPAPGQGQHEKLFF.